A single sample is the source of the 32 T cell receptor beta chains below, sequenced in a study of blood T cell repertoires in COVID-19. The assay was immunoSEQ multiplex PCR, and TCRdb's table has in-frame clones only and misses some. The sample yields about 170,000 clones, 84% seen once. Sequenced input: peripheral blood. The receptors come from a woman aged 80 or over with COVID-19, enrolled during active disease.

The CDR3 region is CASSTGQGKGRNYGYTF. CDR3 nucleotides: TGTGCCAGCAGCACCGGACAGGGGAAAGGTCGAAACTATGGCTACACCTTC. This chain joins TRBV7-9 and TRBJ1-2; 9 nucleotides match TRBD1. The CDR3 totals 17 residues. Germline lookup yields CDR1 SEHNR and CDR2 FQNEAQ (reference sequence). V trimming: 5 bases; J trimming: 2 bases; junction bases outside the gene matches: 12.

CDR3 in DNA: TGTGCCAGCAGTCTAACCGGGGGTCCTGGAAACACCATATATTTT. Its protein is CASSLTGGPGNTIYF. The chain joins TRBV28 to TRBJ1-3, with D possibly TRBD1 on 5 matching bases. V was trimmed by 5 bases and J by 2 bases, leaving 13 bases between them. The CDR3 runs to 15 residues. Germline V gene sequence: CDR1 MDHEN, CDR2 SYDVKM.

The gene calls are TRBV6-4 and TRBJ1-1, with TRBD1 matching 7 bases. Germline V gene lookup returns CDR1 MRHNA and CDR2 SNTAGT. The CDR3 is 15 amino acids. The V and J ends lost 6 bases and 0 bases, in that order; junction bases with no gene match: 7. CDR3: CASRRTTGLNTEAFF. CDR3 DNA sequence: TGTGCCAGCAGAAGGACGACAGGGTTGAACACTGAAGCTTTCTTT.

This sequence joins TRBV7-3 and TRBJ1-1; no definite D call. Germline V gene sequence: CDR1 SGHTA, CDR2 FQGTGA. Trimming left V 2 bases short and J 3 bases short, with 10 bases between. The CDR3 runs 14 residues. The CDR3 loop reads CASSLRGFDTEAFF. The CDR3 DNA sequence: TGTGCCAGCAGCTTACGGGGTTTTGACACTGAAGCTTTCTTT.

The chain carries TRBV7-3 and TRBJ1-1; D not certain. The CDR3 is 14 residues long. V gave up 5 bases and J gave up 4 bases, with 14 bases separating them. Germline V gives CDR1 SGHTA, CDR2 FQGTGA. The CDR3 region has the DNA TGTGCCAGCAGCCTCCTGTCAGGCGTCACTGAAGCTTTCTTT. Translated: CASSLLSGVTEAFF. The variable domain in full, with the rest retrieved from reference TRBV7-3 and TRBJ1-1, is GAGVSQTPSNKVTEKGKYVELRCDPISGHTALYWYRQSLGQGPEFLIYFQGTGAADDSGLPNDRFFAVRPEGSVSTLKIQRTERGDSAVYLCASSLLSGVTEAFFGQGTRLTVV.

V and J are TRBV25-1 and TRBJ1-1, with TRBD1 matching 9 bases. Germline loops: CDR1 MGHDK, CDR2 SYGVNS. The CDR3 extends over 14 amino acids. V lost 7 bases and J lost 6; bases outside the gene matches: 9. CDR3 residues: CASTAGQGQPEAFF. The DNA for the CDR3 is TGTGCCAGCACTGCTGGACAGGGGCAGCCTGAAGCTTTCTTT.

The chain links TRBV7-9 to TRBJ1-6; D may be TRBD1 (6 bases). Between the trimmed V and J ends, which lost 1 base and 11 bases, there was a span of 18 bases. The CDR3 spans 16 residues. Germline lookup yields CDR1 SEHNR and CDR2 FQNEAQ (reference sequence). The CDR3 DNA sequence: TGTGCCAGCAGCTTAGGGGGGTTACAGGGTGCAACACCCCTCCACTTT. Translation gives CASSLGGLQGATPLHF.

The CDR3 protein is CASSPRQSDYEQYF. In DNA, the CDR3 is TGTGCCAGCAGCCCCCGACAGAGTGACTACGAGCAGTACTTC. V is TRBV7-9 and J is TRBJ2-7, with D maybe TRBD1 (5 bases). Germline lookup yields CDR1 SEHNR and CDR2 FQNEAQ (reference sequence). This CDR3 contains 14 residues. V lost 5 bases to trimming and J lost 3 bases, with 14 bases between them.

By share, this clone ranks as medium-sized. The gene calls are TRBV2 and TRBJ2-1; 8 positions agree with TRBD2. The germline CDR1 and CDR2 sequences are SNHLY and FYNNEI. V dropped 4 bases and J dropped 6; count of bases not matched to a gene: 2. This CDR3 comprises 13 residues. The CDR3 nucleotides read TGTGCCAGCAGTGGACTAGCGCCCAATGAGCAGTTCTTC. Protein sequence: CASSGLAPNEQFF. Drawing the rest from reference TRBV2 and TRBJ2-1, the complete variable domain is EPEVTQTPSHQVTQMGQEVILRCVPISNHLYFYWYRQILGQKVEFLVSFYNNEISEKSEIFDDQFSVERPDGSNFTLKIRSTKLEDSAMYFCASSGLAPNEQFFGPGTRLTVL.

The chain is built from TRBV5-1 and TRBJ2-1, with 14 positions matching TRBD2. The CDR3 covers 16 residues. Germline lookup yields CDR1 SGHRS and CDR2 YFSETQ. V shed 2 bases, J shed 9 bases, and the junction held 7 bases outside the gene matches. This CDR3 reads CASSFGTSGSFGEQFF. The CDR3 DNA follows: TGCGCCAGCAGCTTTGGGACTAGCGGGAGTTTTGGTGAGCAGTTCTTC.

J is TRBJ2-2 and V is TRBV7-9; no clear D gene. CDR1 and CDR2 from the germline V gene are SEHNR and FQNEAQ (reference sequence). The CDR3 has 14 amino acids. The V end was cut by 5 bases, the J end by 2 bases, with 9 bases between. CDR3 sequence (DNA): TGTGCCAGCAGCCTGTACAAAAACACCGGGGAGCTGTTTTTT. Encoded protein: CASSLYKNTGELFF.

Notes on this clone: One junction end does not reproduce the germline sequence, and a read error may be involved. The chain employs TRBV7-9 and TRBJ2-2, with 8 bases lining up with TRBD1. This CDR3 spans 16 amino acids. Germline lookup yields CDR1 SEHNR and CDR2 FQNEAQ (reference sequence). CDR3 in amino acids: CASSLKWDRNPGELFF. The CDR3, as DNA: TGTGCCAGCAGCTTAAAATGGGACAGGAACCCCGGGGAGCTGTTTTTT.

This clone was observed a few times. The chain combines TRBV27 with TRBJ2-3, with 8 bases fitting TRBD2. J gave up 8 bases and V 5 bases, and 12 bases lay outside the gene matches. The CDR3 loop spans 15 amino acids. CDR1 is MNHEY, CDR2 SMNVEV, per germline (reference sequence). The CDR3 region has the DNA TGTGCCAGCAGTGACCTAGCGGGTCCTCCATCTACGCAGTATTTT. As protein: CASSDLAGPPSTQYF.

This rearrangement joins TRBV11-2 to TRBJ2-5; 7 positions match TRBD1. CDR3 length equals 13 residues. Germline assignment: CDR1 SGHAT and CDR2 FQNNGV. After removal of 1 base from V and 13 bases from J, the junction contained 9 bases not matched to a gene. CDR3 region: CASSLGEKGARYF. For the CDR3, the DNA is TGTGCCAGCAGCTTAGGGGAGAAGGGGGCTCGGTACTTC.

The V call is TRBV28, the J call TRBJ1-5, with D uncertain. V was cut by 6 bases and J by 5 bases, with 11 bases left in between. Germline V gene data show CDR1 as MDHEN and CDR2 as SYDVKM. The CDR3 sequence is 13 residues long. CDR3 nucleotide sequence: TGTGCCAGCAGCCTTTCGGTGTATCAGCCCCAGCATTTT. Residues: CASSLSVYQPQHF.

Many counts were recorded for this clone. The J gene is TRBJ1-2, the V gene TRBV2; D is perhaps TRBD1 (5 bases). This CDR3 contains 14 residues. The germline CDR1 and CDR2 sequences are SNHLY and FYNNEI. V was trimmed by 2 bases and J by 5 bases, leaving 12 bases between them. CDR3 sequence: CASSEQQRQYGYTF. Written as DNA, the CDR3 is TGTGCCAGCAGTGAACAACAGAGACAGTATGGCTACACCTTC.

This clone was found once. This chain joins TRBV4-2 and TRBJ2-3, with D possibly being TRBD1 (5 bases). Looked up from germline, CDR1 is LGHNA and CDR2 is YNFKEQ. The germline V and J ends were trimmed by 2 bases and 5 bases, with 23 bases remaining between them. This CDR3 is 18 amino acids long. CDR3 residues: CASSQKGISAFRGDTQYF. CDR3 bases: TGTGCCAGCAGCCAAAAAGGGATCAGCGCCTTTAGGGGAGATACGCAGTATTTT.

J is TRBJ2-7 and V is TRBV4-3; a weak D match, TRBD2 (5 bases). This CDR3 contains 14 residues. The V end was cut by 0 bases, the J end by 7 bases, with 13 bases between. Germline CDR1 and CDR2: LGHNA and YSLEER. The CDR3 sequence is CASSQDFGKGEQYF. For the CDR3, the DNA is TGCGCCAGCAGCCAAGATTTCGGGAAAGGTGAGCAGTACTTC.

V is TRBV6-5 and J is TRBJ2-2; possibly TRBD2 for D (6 bases). The CDR3 sequence is 13 residues long. Germline V gives CDR1 MNHEY, CDR2 SVGAGI. Trimming removed 7 bases at V and 7 bases at J, with 13 bases between. DNA of the CDR3: TGTGCCAGCACCCCGGGGGTCGGCGGGGAGCTGTTTTTT. It encodes CASTPGVGGELFF.

The rearrangement uses TRBV2 and TRBJ2-3, with TRBD1 matching 11 bases. The CDR3 contains 14 residues. Per germline, CDR1 SNHLY and CDR2 FYNNEI. V was clipped by 4 bases and J by 4 bases; unmatched bases: 1. CDR3 protein: CASSADRGPDTQYF. The CDR3 nucleotides are TGTGCCAGCAGTGCGGACAGGGGGCCAGATACGCAGTATTTT.

This sequence joins TRBV6-5 and TRBJ1-1; no reliable D call. The germline gives CDR1 MNHEY, CDR2 SVGAGI. Trimming shortened V by 4 bases and J by 2 bases, and 8 bases separated the two germline ends. The length of the CDR3 is 13 residues. The DNA for the CDR3 is TGTGCCAGCAGTTTCCCAGGAAACACTGAAGCTTTCTTT. Encoded protein: CASSFPGNTEAFF.

This clone was observed a few times. The chain combines TRBV5-5 with TRBJ2-7; tentative D call: TRBD1 (5 bases). Germline loops: CDR1 SGHKS, CDR2 YYEKEE (reference sequence). This CDR3 contains 13 residues. Trimming left V 2 bases short and J 7 bases short, with 13 bases between. The CDR3 nucleotides read TGTGCCAGCAGCTTCACGGTATCAGGGGAGCAGTACTTC. Amino acid sequence: CASSFTVSGEQYF.

The chain carries TRBV20-1 and TRBJ1-2; D may be TRBD1 (6 bases). Between the trimmed V and J ends, which lost 8 bases and 7 bases, there was a span of 14 bases. CDR1 is DFQATT and CDR2 is SNEGSKA in the germline V gene (reference sequence). The CDR3 is made up of 11 amino acids. CDR3 region: CSTGLLFGYTF. The CDR3 bases are TGCAGTACAGGGCTACTATTTGGCTACACCTTC.

V is TRBV12-3 or TRBV12-4 and J is TRBJ1-4, with D possibly matching TRBD1 (6 bases). This CDR3 is 13 amino acids long. V dropped 8 bases and J dropped 4 bases, with 11 bases sitting between them. The CDR3 is CASAGRGNEKLFF. CDR3 coding DNA: TGTGCCAGCGCGGGCAGGGGTAATGAAAAACTGTTTTTT.

Here the CDR3 reads CASSVWSGGNQPQHF. CDR3 DNA: TGTGCCAGCAGCGTATGGTCGGGAGGGAACCAGCCCCAGCATTTT. The rearrangement joins TRBV5-4 to TRBJ1-5; D is unresolved. In germline, CDR1 is SGHNT, CDR2 YYREEE (reference sequence). Trimming left V 4 bases short and J 7 bases short, with 18 bases between. CDR3 length: 15 residues. Complete variable domain (other parts from reference TRBV5-4 and TRBJ1-5): ETGVTQSPTHLIKTRGQQVTLRCSSQSGHNTVSWYQQALGQGPQFIFQYYREEENGRGNFPPRFSGLQFPNYSSELNVNALELDDSALYLCASSVWSGGNQPQHFGDGTRLSIL.

The V and J genes are TRBV5-1 and TRBJ2-3; maybe TRBD2 (6 bases). The germline V and J ends were trimmed by 0 bases and 1 base, with 18 bases remaining between them. Germline V gives CDR1 SGHRS, CDR2 YFSETQ. The length of the CDR3 is 18 residues. CDR3 sequence (DNA): TGCGCCAGCAGCTTGGTCCTGGTTCCACGCGGGGGCACAGATACGCAGTATTTT. Translated, it gives CASSLVLVPRGGTDTQYF.

This clone was seen more than once but under ten times. This chain connects TRBV21-1 to TRBJ1-4. TRBV21-1 is flagged as a pseudogene. CDR3 length equals 17 residues. CDR3 loop: CASSKREDTATNEKLFF. The DNA of the CDR3 is TGTGCCAGCAGCAAGCGAGAGGATACTGCAACTAATGAAAAACTGTTTTTT.

The V gene is TRBV19, the J gene TRBJ1-3; D is unresolved. CDR3 size: 14 residues. Trimming pared 8 bases from V and 0 bases from J, leaving 11 bases between. CDR1 is LNHDA and CDR2 is SQIVND in the germline V gene (reference sequence). In DNA form, the CDR3 reads TGTGCCAGTCGGAGGAGTGTCTCTGGAAACACCATATATTTT. This translates into CASRRSVSGNTIYF.

This sequence joins TRBV27 and TRBJ2-2; 7 bases are shared with TRBD1. Germline assignment: CDR1 MNHEY and CDR2 SMNVEV (reference sequence). The CDR3 loop spans 16 amino acids. The junction had 6 bases not matched to a gene; V was cut back by 5 bases and J by 0 bases. The DNA of the CDR3 is TGTGCCAGCAGTACTCCCGGGACAGCGAACACCGGGGAGCTGTTTTTT. Translated, it gives CASSTPGTANTGELFF.

The chain employs TRBV7-2 and TRBJ1-2, with TRBD1 matching over 9 bases. V lost 5 bases and J lost 5; bases outside the gene matches: 6. This CDR3 has 14 residues. Germline V gene lookup returns CDR1 SGHTA and CDR2 FQGNSA. Written as DNA, the CDR3 is TGTGCCAGCAGCCGGGACAGGGTCGGGTATGGCTACACCTTC. Its translation: CASSRDRVGYGYTF.

The gene calls are TRBV7-2 and TRBJ1-5, with TRBD1 matching over 8 bases. The CDR3 length is 17 residues. After removal of 5 bases from V and 6 bases from J, the junction contained 15 bases not matched to a gene. Germline CDR1 SGHTA, CDR2 FQGNSA. CDR3 loop: CASSPPTGGWLGQPQHF. The CDR3 DNA reads TGTGCCAGCAGCCCCCCCACAGGGGGGTGGTTAGGTCAGCCCCAGCATTTT.

The count of this clone is one. The V and J genes are TRBV2 and TRBJ1-6; 8 bases map to TRBD1. CDR3 size: 15 residues. With V trimmed by 6 bases and J by 8 bases, 9 bases remained unmatched. Germline V gives CDR1 SNHLY, CDR2 FYNNEI. CDR3 sequence: CASSSRTGSDSPLHF. CDR3 sequence (DNA): TGTGCCAGCAGCTCCAGGACAGGGTCCGATTCACCCCTCCACTTT.